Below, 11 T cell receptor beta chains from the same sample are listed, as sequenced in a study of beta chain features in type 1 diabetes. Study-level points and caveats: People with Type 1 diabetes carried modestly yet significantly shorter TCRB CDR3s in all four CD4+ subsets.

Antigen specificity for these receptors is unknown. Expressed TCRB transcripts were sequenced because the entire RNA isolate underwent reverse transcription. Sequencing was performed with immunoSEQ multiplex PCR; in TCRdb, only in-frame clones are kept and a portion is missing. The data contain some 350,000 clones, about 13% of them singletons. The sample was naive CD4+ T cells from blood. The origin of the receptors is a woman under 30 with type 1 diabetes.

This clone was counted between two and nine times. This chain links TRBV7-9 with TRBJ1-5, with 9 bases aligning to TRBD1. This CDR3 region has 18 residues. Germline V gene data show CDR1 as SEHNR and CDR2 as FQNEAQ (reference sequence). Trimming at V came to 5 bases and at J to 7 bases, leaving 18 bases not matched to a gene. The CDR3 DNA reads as TGTGCCAGCAGCACAAACCGGGACAGGGACCTCGGGGGCCAGCCCCAGCATTTT. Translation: CASSTNRDRDLGGQPQHF.

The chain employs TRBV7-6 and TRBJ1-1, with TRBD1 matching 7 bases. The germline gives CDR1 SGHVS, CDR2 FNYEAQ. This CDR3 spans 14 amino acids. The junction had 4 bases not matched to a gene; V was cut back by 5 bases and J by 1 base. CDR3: CASSQGQENTEAFF. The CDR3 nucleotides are TGTGCCAGCAGCCAAGGACAGGAGAACACTGAAGCTTTCTTT.

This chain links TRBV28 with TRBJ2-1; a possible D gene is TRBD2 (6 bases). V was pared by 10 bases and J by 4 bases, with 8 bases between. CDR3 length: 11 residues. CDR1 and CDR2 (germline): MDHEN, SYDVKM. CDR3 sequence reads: CATGRYNEQFF. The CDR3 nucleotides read TGTGCCACTGGGAGGTACAATGAGCAGTTCTTC.

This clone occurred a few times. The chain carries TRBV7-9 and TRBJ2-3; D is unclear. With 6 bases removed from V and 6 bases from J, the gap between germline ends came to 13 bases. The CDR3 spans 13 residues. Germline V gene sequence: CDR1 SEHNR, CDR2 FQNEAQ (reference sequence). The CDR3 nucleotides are TGTGCCAGCAGACCCGGCCCCGGGGATACGCAGTATTTT. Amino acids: CASRPGPGDTQYF. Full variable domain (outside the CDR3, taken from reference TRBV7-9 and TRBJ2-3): DTGVSQNPRHKITKRGQNVTFRCDPISEHNRLYWYRQTLGQGPEFLTYFQNEAQLEKSRLLSDRFSAERPKGSFSTLEIQRTEQGDSAMYLCASRPGPGDTQYFGPGTRLTVL.

The CDR3 loop reads CASSKGQGTYEQYF. In nucleotides, the CDR3 is TGTGCCAGTAGTAAGGGACAGGGTACCTACGAGCAGTACTTC. This chain joins TRBV19 and TRBJ2-7; 9 bases align to TRBD1. The CDR3 covers 14 residues. The V and J ends lost 4 bases and 2 bases, in that order; junction bases with no gene match: 3. The germline gives CDR1 LNHDA, CDR2 SQIVND (reference sequence).

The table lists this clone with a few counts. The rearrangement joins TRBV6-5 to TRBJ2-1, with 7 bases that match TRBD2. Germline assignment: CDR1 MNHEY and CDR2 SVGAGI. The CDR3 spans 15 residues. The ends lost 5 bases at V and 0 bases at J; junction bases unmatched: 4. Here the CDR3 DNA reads TGTGCCAGCAGTAAGACTAGCATCTCCTACAATGAGCAGTTCTTC. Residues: CASSKTSISYNEQFF.

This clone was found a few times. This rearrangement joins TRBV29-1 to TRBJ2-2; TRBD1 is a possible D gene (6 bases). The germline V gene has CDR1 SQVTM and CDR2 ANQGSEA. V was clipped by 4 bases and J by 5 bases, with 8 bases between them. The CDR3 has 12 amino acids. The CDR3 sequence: CSVGRGTGELFF. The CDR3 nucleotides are TGCAGCGTTGGAAGGGGGACCGGGGAGCTGTTTTTT.

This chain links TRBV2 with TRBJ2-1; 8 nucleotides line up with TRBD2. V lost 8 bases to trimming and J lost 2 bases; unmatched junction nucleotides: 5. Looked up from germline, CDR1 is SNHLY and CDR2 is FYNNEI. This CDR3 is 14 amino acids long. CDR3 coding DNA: TGTGCCAGCCTGGGGCGGGAGGCCTACAATGAGCAGTTCTTC. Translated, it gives CASLGREAYNEQFF.

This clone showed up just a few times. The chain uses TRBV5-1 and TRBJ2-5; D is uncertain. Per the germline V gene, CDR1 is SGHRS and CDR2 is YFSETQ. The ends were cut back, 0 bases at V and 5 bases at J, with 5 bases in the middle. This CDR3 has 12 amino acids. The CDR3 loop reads CASSLDRETQYF. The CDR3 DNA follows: TGCGCCAGCAGCTTGGACCGGGAGACCCAGTACTTC. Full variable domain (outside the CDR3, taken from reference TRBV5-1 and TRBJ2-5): KAGVTQTPRYLIKTRGQQVTLSCSPISGHRSVSWYQQTPGQGLQFLFEYFSETQRNKGNFPGRFSGRQFSNSRSEMNVSTLELGDSALYLCASSLDRETQYFGPGTRLLVL.

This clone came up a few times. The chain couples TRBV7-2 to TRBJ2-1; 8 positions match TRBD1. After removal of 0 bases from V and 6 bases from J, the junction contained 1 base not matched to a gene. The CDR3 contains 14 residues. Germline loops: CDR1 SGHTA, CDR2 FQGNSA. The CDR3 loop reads CASSLAGTGNEQFF. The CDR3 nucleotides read TGTGCCAGCAGCTTAGCAGGGACAGGCAATGAGCAGTTCTTC.

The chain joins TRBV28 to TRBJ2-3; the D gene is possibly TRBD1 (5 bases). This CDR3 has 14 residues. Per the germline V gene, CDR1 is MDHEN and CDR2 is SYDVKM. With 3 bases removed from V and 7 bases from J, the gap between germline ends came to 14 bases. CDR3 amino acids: CASSLPLGVNTQYF. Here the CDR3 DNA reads TGTGCCAGCAGTTTGCCCCTAGGGGTGAATACGCAGTATTTT. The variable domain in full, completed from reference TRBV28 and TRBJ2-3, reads DVKVTQSSRYLVKRTGEKVFLECVQDMDHENMFWYRQDPGLGLRLIYFSYDVKMKEKGDIPEGYSVSREKKERFSLILESASTNQTSMYLCASSLPLGVNTQYFGPGTRLTVL.